The clone carrying this TCR beta chain was seen at least ten times. Antigen specificity is unknown. This sample was included in a study of T cells in Graves' hyperthyroidism and ophthalmopathy. General study points: Stable hyperthyroidism and ophthalmopathy were separated using 13 V-J signatures.

The germline V gene encodes CDR1 MNHNS and CDR2 SASEGT. The CDR3 sequence is 13 residues long. With 7 bases removed from V and 4 bases from J, the gap between germline ends came to 11 bases. Researchers took RNA transcripts and amplified the TCR beta CDR3 regions from them. With the HTBI primer set, the TCR CDR3 went through a first round of RT-PCR. TCRdb processed the multiplex PCR reads anew with MiXCR; each CDR3 protein has one entry. Of 400,000 to 550,000 distinct CDR3 sequences listed, roughly 24% are singletons. The TCR comes from a woman in her 30s with Graves' ophthalmopathy. The chain carries TRBV6-1 and TRBJ1-5, with D perhaps TRBD1 (6 bases). Input material: blood. The CDR3 nucleotides are TGTGCCAGCAAAAGGACAGCTAATCAGCCCCAGCATTTT. Its translation: CASKRTANQPQHF.